A single sample gave rise to the 18 T cell receptor beta chains below, sequenced in a study of beta chain features in type 1 diabetes. As every portion of the isolated RNA was reverse transcribed, the sequencing read expressed TCRB transcripts. TCRdb keeps only in-frame clones here, not all; method: immunoSEQ multiplex PCR. The data hold 350,000 to 450,000 clones, with about 16% observed a single time. Sequenced sample: naive CD4+ T cells from blood. The receptor source for this set is a woman between 18 and 30 years old in good health.

The genes are TRBV28 and TRBJ1-2; no clear D gene. CDR3 length: 13 amino acids. The V gene's germline CDR1 is MDHEN and CDR2 SYDVKM. Deletions cut 1 base from V and 4 bases from J, with 7 bases between. CDR3 protein: CASSLSTGYGYTF. CDR3 sequence (DNA): TGTGCCAGCAGTTTATCCACGGGCTATGGCTACACCTTC.

This clone was picked up a small number of times. This chain connects TRBV28 to TRBJ2-1; TRBD1 matches 9 bases. After removal of 4 bases from V and 5 bases from J, the junction contained 3 bases not matched to a gene. The CDR3 covers 14 residues. The germline V gene encodes CDR1 MDHEN and CDR2 SYDVKM. The CDR3 DNA is TGTGCCAGCAGTTGGGACAGGGTGAACAATGAGCAGTTCTTC. It yields the protein CASSWDRVNNEQFF.

This clone has just a few counts. V gene TRBV7-9 combines with J gene TRBJ2-5, with TRBD2 matching over 8 bases. Germline CDR1 and CDR2: SEHNR and FQNEAQ (reference sequence). This CDR3 spans 16 amino acids. J lost 5 bases, V lost 5 bases, and 13 bases had no gene match. CDR3 DNA sequence: TGTGCCAGCAGCGTGACCGGGACTAGTAGTAGGGAGACCCAGTACTTC. Protein: CASSVTGTSSRETQYF.

This clone showed up just a few times. The chain combines TRBV7-9 with TRBJ2-7; D unresolved. The germline V gene has CDR1 SEHNR and CDR2 FQNEAQ (reference sequence). V gave up 5 bases and J gave up 6 bases, with 11 bases separating them. The CDR3 loop spans 12 amino acids. The CDR3, as DNA: TGTGCCAGCAGCCCCTTCTTGGCCGAGCAGTACTTC. Residues: CASSPFLAEQYF.

This chain links TRBV30 with TRBJ2-1; weak D call: TRBD1 (6 bases). This CDR3 spans 13 amino acids. The V gene's germline CDR1 is GTSNPN and CDR2 SVGIG (reference sequence). Trimming removed 3 bases from V and 4 bases from J, with 10 bases in between. CDR3 nucleotide sequence: TGTGCCTGGAGCGAAACAGGGTACAATGAGCAGTTCTTC. Its protein is CAWSETGYNEQFF.

The chain recombines TRBV7-2 with TRBJ1-1; TRBD1 agrees at 7 bases. Germline assignment: CDR1 SGHTA and CDR2 FQGNSA. The CDR3 is made up of 15 amino acids. V trimming: 1 base; J trimming: 3 bases; junction bases outside the gene matches: 5. CDR3 coding DNA: TGTGCCAGCAGCTTAGAAGGCCAGGGGGACACTGAAGCTTTCTTT. It yields the protein CASSLEGQGDTEAFF.

CDR3: CSVEVTSYTEAFF. The CDR3 nucleotides are TGCAGCGTTGAAGTGACTAGCTACACTGAAGCTTTCTTT. The rearrangement joins TRBV29-1 to TRBJ1-1; D uncertain. This CDR3 contains 13 residues. With 1 base removed from V and 3 bases from J, the gap between germline ends came to 9 bases. Per the germline V gene, CDR1 is SQVTM and CDR2 is ANQGSEA. Using reference TRBV29-1 and TRBJ1-1 for the parts outside the CDR3, the full variable domain is SAVISQKPSRDICQRGTSLTIQCQVDSQVTMMFWYRQQPGQSLTLIATANQGSEATYESGFVIDKFPISRPNLTFSTLTVSNMSPEDSSIYLCSVEVTSYTEAFFGQGTRLTVV.

This clone showed up just a few times. The rearrangement joins TRBV14 to TRBJ1-2; no reliable D call. With 1 base removed from V and 8 bases from J, the gap between germline ends came to 17 bases. This CDR3 spans 15 amino acids. The V gene's germline CDR1 is SGHDN and CDR2 FVKESK. The CDR3 spells CASSQGLAERRGYTF. The CDR3 nucleotides read TGTGCCAGCAGCCAAGGATTGGCGGAGCGACGGGGCTACACCTTC. Full variable domain (rest looked up from reference TRBV14 and TRBJ1-2): EAGVTQFPSHSVIEKGQTVTLRCDPISGHDNLYWYRRVMGKEIKFLLHFVKESKQDESGMPNNRFLAERTGGTYSTLKVQPAELEDSGVYFCASSQGLAERRGYTFGSGTRLTVV.

This chain uses TRBV30 with TRBJ2-7, with D possibly matching TRBD2 (5 bases). The germline V gene encodes CDR1 GTSNPN and CDR2 SVGIG (reference sequence). The V and J ends lost 0 bases and 3 bases respectively, with 21 bases between them. The CDR3 has 17 residues. The CDR3 sequence: CAWSVRSTSPQLYEQYF. DNA for the CDR3: TGTGCCTGGAGTGTAAGGAGCACTAGTCCTCAGCTCTACGAGCAGTACTTC.

This rearrangement joins TRBV7-6 to TRBJ2-1, with D perhaps TRBD2 (6 bases). Germline-derived CDR1 and CDR2 are SGHVS and FNYEAQ. The CDR3 runs to 14 residues. V shed 3 bases and J shed 4 bases, with 10 bases lying between them. The CDR3 here is CASSLPGTYNEQFF. Here the CDR3 DNA reads TGTGCCAGCAGCTTGCCCGGGACTTACAATGAGCAGTTCTTC.

The chain employs TRBV30 and TRBJ2-2; D remains ambiguous. CDR1 is GTSNPN, CDR2 SVGIG, per germline (reference sequence). Trimming took 3 bases from V and 0 from J, leaving 8 bases between them. This CDR3 has 14 residues. CDR3 nucleotide sequence: TGTGCCTGGAGGTTAAATGCGAACACCGGGGAGCTGTTTTTT. Translated: CAWRLNANTGELFF.

This rearrangement joins TRBV5-1 to TRBJ2-5; possible D gene TRBD1, 6 bases. V shed 0 bases and J shed 5 bases, with 17 bases lying between them. The CDR3 sequence is 16 residues long. Germline V gives CDR1 SGHRS, CDR2 YFSETQ. This CDR3 reads CASSLAENRAKETQYF. CDR3 sequence (DNA): TGCGCCAGCAGCTTGGCCGAGAACAGGGCGAAGGAGACCCAGTACTTC.

This clone showed up just a few times. The genes are TRBV29-1 and TRBJ2-1; 10 nucleotides align to TRBD2. The CDR3 runs 14 residues. Germline CDR1 reads SQVTM; CDR2 reads ANQGSEA. V was clipped by 2 bases and J by 9 bases; unmatched bases: 7. CDR3 residues: CSVERAGGLGEQFF. In DNA form, the CDR3 reads TGCAGCGTTGAACGAGCGGGAGGGCTTGGTGAGCAGTTCTTC.

This clone was found a few times. The V and J genes are TRBV6-6 and TRBJ2-7; the match to TRBD2 covers 9 bases. Trimming cost V 6 bases and J 5 bases; bases outside gene matches: 11. CDR3 size: 15 residues. Looked up from germline, CDR1 is MNHNY and CDR2 is SVGAGI (reference sequence). Written as DNA, the CDR3 is TGTGCCAGCAGGATATCTGGCGGGAGGGGGAACGAGCAGTACTTC. Its protein is CASRISGGRGNEQYF.

This clone was recorded a few times. The V call is TRBV29-1, the J call TRBJ1-1; possibly TRBD1 for D (6 bases). V was shortened by 4 bases and J by 9 bases, with 9 bases between the two germline ends. Germline CDR1 reads SQVTM; CDR2 reads ANQGSEA. This CDR3 spans 10 amino acids. The CDR3 DNA follows: TGCAGCGTTGGGGACACCAAAGCTTTCTTT. Translated: CSVGDTKAFF.

The sample holds a few counts of this clone. The chain carries TRBV9 and TRBJ2-7; TRBD1 is a possible D gene (5 bases). The V and J ends lost 4 bases and 6 bases respectively, with 20 bases between them. Germline values: CDR1 SGDLS, CDR2 YYNGEE. The CDR3 runs 15 residues. CDR3 in amino acids: CASSPRTGVFGEQYF. In DNA form, the CDR3 reads TGTGCCAGCAGCCCCCGAACAGGCGTCTTCGGCGAGCAGTACTTC. Together with reference TRBV9 and TRBJ2-7, the CDR3 gives the full variable domain: DSGVTQTPKHLITATGQRVTLRCSPRSGDLSVYWYQQSLDQGLQFLIQYYNGEERAKGNILERFSAQQFPDLHSELNLSSLELGDSALYFCASSPRTGVFGEQYFGPGTRLTVT.

This clone has only a few counts. Here the CDR3 reads CASSLRQGGLNTIYF. The CDR3 region has the DNA TGTGCCAGCAGCTTGCGGCAGGGAGGTCTAAACACCATATATTTT. The chain has TRBV5-5 and TRBJ1-3, with D possibly being TRBD1 (5 bases). Trimming took off 1 base at V and 6 bases at J, with 14 bases between the two ends. The CDR3 totals 15 residues. Germline V gene data show CDR1 as SGHKS and CDR2 as YYEKEE (reference sequence).

This clone was seen a handful of times. The same CDR3 arises from other DNA sequences in this sample as well. This chain joins TRBV5-1 and TRBJ2-3; TRBD1 agrees at 7 bases. Per germline, CDR1 SGHRS and CDR2 YFSETQ. Losses at the gene ends were 3 bases for V and 3 bases for J; bases not matched to a gene: 4. This CDR3 region has 14 residues. The CDR3 loop reads CASSSGTATDTQYF. CDR3 in DNA: TGCGCCAGCAGCTCAGGGACAGCAACAGATACGCAGTATTTT.